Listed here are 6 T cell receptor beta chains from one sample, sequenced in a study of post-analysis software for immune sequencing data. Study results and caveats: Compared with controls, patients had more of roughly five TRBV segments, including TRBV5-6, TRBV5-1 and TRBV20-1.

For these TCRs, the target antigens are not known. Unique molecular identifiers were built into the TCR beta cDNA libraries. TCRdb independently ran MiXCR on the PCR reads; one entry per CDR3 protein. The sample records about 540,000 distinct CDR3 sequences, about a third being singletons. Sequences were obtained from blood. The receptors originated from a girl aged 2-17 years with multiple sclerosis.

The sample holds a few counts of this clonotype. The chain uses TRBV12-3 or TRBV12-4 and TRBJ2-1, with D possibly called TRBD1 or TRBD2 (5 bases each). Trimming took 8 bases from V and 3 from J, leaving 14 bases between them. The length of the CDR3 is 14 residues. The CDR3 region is CASGRGAYYNEQFF. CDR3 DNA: TGTGCCAGCGGGAGAGGGGCTTACTACAATGAGCAGTTCTTC.

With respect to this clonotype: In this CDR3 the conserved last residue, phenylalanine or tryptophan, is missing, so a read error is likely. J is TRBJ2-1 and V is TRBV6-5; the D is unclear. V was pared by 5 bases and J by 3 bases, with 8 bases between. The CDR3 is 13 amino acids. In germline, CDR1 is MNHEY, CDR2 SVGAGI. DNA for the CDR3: TGTGCCAGCAGTAGAGCGCTCTACAATGAGCAGTTCTCC. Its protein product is CASSRALYNEQFS.

CDR3 DNA sequence: TGTGCCAGCAGTTACGAAGCGGGGGGGCCTTACCGATCCTACGAGCAGTACTTC. This codes for CASSYEAGGPYRSYEQYF. The rearrangement joins TRBV6-2 or TRBV6-3 to TRBJ2-7, with 10 positions matching TRBD2. Trimming cost V 2 bases and J 1 base; bases outside gene matches: 11. The CDR3 totals 18 residues. Per the germline V gene, CDR1 is MNHEY and CDR2 is SVGEGT.

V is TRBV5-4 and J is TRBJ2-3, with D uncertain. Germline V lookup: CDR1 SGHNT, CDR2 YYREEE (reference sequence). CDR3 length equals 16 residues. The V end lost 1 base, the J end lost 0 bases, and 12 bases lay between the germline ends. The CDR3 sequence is CASSLSSGGSTDTQYF. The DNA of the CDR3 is TGTGCCAGCAGCTTGTCAAGTGGCGGTAGCACAGATACGCAGTATTTT.

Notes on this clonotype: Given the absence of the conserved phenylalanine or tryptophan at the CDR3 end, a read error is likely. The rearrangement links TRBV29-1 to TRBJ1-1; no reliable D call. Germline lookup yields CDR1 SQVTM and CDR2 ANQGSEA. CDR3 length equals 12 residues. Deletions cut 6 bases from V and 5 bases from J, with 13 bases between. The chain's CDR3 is CSVTSSGTEAFV. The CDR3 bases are TGCAGCGTGACATCCTCGGGGACTGAAGCTTTCGTT.

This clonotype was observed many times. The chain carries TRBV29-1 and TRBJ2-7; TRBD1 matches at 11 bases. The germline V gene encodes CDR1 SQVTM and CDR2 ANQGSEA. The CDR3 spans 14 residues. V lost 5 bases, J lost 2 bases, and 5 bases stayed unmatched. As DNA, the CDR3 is TGCAGCGTTTCCGGGACAGGGGGTACCTACGAGCAGTACTTC. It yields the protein CSVSGTGGTYEQYF.